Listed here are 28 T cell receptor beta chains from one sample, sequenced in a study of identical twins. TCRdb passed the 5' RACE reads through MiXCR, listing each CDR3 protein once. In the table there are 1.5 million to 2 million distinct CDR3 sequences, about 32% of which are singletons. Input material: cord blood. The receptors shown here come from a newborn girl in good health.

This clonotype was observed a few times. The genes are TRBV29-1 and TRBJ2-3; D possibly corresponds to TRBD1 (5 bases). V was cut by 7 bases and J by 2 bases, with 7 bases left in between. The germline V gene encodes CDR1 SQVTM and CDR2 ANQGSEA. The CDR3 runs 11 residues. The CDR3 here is CSGGHTDTQYF. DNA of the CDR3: TGCAGCGGAGGACACACAGATACGCAGTATTTT.

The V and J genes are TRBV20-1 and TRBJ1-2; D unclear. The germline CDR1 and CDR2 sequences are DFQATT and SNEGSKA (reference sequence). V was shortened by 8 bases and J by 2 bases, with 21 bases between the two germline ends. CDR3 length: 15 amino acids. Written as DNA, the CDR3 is TGCAGTCCAGTGTATTCTGCCCGGGGAAACTATGGCTACACCTTC. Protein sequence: CSPVYSARGNYGYTF.

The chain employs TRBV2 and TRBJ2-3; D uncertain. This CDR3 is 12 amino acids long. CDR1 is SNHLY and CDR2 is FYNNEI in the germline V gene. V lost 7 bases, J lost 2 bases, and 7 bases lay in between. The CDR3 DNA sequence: TGTGCCAGCAAAAGCAACACAGATACGCAGTATTTT. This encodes CASKSNTDTQYF. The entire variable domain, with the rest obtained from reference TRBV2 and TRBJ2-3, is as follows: EPEVTQTPSHQVTQMGQEVILRCVPISNHLYFYWYRQILGQKVEFLVSFYNNEISEKSEIFDDQFSVERPDGSNFTLKIRSTKLEDSAMYFCASKSNTDTQYFGPGTRLTVL.

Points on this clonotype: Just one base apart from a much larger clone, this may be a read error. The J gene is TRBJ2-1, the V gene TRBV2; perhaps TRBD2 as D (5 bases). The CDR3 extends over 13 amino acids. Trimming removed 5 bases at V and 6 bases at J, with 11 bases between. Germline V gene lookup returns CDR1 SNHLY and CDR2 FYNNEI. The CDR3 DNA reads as TGTGCCAGCAGTAAGAGGGAGCGCAATGAGCAGTTCTTC. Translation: CASSKRERNEQFF.

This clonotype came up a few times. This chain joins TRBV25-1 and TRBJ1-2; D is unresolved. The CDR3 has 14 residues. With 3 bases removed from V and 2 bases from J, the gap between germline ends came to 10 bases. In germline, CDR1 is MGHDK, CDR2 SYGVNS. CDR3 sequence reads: CASSDLTGNYGYTF. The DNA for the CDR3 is TGTGCCAGCAGTGACTTAACGGGGAACTATGGCTACACCTTC.

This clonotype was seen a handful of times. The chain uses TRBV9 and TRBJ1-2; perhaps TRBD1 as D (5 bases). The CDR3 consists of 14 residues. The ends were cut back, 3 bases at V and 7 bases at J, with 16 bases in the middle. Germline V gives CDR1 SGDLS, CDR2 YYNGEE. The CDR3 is CASSARRGRLGYTF. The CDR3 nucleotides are TGTGCCAGCAGCGCCAGACGGGGGAGGCTTGGCTACACCTTC.

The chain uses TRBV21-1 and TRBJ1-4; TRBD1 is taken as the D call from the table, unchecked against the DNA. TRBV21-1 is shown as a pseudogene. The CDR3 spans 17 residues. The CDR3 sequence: CASSARPGQVGSEKLFF. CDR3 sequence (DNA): TGTGCCAGCAGCGCGCGACCCGGACAGGTTGGAAGCGAAAAACTGTTTTTT.

CDR3 protein: CASSFSGRASNEQFF. For the CDR3, the DNA is TGTGCCAGCAGTTTTAGCGGGAGGGCCTCCAATGAGCAGTTCTTC. The chain joins TRBV28 to TRBJ2-1; TRBD2 aligns across 11 bases. The CDR3 has 15 residues. Germline-derived CDR1 and CDR2 are MDHEN and SYDVKM. After removal of 3 bases from V and 6 bases from J, the junction contained 4 bases not matched to a gene.

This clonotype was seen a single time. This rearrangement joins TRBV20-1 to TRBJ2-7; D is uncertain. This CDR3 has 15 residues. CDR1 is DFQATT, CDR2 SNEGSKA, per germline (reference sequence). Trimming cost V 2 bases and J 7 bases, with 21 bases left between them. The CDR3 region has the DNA TGCAGTGCTAGAATTTACCCATTTTCCTACAATGAGCAGTACTTC. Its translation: CSARIYPFSYNEQYF.

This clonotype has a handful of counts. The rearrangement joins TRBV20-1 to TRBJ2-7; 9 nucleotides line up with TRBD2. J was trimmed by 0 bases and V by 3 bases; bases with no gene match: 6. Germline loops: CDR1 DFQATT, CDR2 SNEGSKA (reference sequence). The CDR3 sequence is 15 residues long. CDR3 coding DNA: TGCAGTGCTAGTGTTCAGGGACTAGCCTCCTACGAGCAGTACTTC. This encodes CSASVQGLASYEQYF.

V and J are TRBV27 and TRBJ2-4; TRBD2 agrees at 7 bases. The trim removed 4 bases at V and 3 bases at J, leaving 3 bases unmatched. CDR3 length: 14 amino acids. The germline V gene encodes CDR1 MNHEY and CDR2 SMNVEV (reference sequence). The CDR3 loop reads CASSSRTSKNIQYF. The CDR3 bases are TGTGCCAGCAGTTCACGGACTAGCAAAAACATTCAGTACTTC.

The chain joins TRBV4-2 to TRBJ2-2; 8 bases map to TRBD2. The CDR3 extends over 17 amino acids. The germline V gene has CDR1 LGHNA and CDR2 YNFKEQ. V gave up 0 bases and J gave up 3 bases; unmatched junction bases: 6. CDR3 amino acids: CASSQDPGGRYTGELFF. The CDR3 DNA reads TGTGCCAGCAGCCAAGATCCGGGAGGGCGTTACACCGGGGAGCTGTTTTTT.

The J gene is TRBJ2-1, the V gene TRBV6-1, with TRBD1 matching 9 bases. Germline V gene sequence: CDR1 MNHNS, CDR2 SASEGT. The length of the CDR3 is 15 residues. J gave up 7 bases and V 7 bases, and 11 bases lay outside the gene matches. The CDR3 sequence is CASIFRDRVGNEQFF. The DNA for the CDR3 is TGTGCCAGCATATTCCGGGACAGGGTTGGGAATGAGCAGTTCTTC.

The CDR3 here is CSARDPSSGRAYEQYF. As DNA, the CDR3 is TGCAGTGCTAGAGATCCGTCTAGCGGGAGGGCCTACGAGCAGTACTTC. The genes are TRBV20-1 and TRBJ2-7, with TRBD2 identical over 12 bases. Germline CDR1 and CDR2: DFQATT and SNEGSKA (reference sequence). With 0 bases clipped from V and 2 bases from J, the junction kept 5 bases outside the gene matches. The CDR3 totals 16 residues.

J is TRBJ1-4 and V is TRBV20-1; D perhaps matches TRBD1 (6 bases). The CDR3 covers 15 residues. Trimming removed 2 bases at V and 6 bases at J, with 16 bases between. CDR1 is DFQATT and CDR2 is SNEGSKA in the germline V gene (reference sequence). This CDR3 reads CSARQGRGAYEKLFF. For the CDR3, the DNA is TGCAGTGCTAGACAAGGCAGGGGCGCTTATGAAAAACTGTTTTTT.

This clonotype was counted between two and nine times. The CDR3 reads CASSEERAGGYTF. In nucleotides, the CDR3 is TGTGCCAGCAGTGAAGAGAGGGCGGGTGGCTACACCTTC. The chain recombines TRBV6-1 with TRBJ1-2; D is undetermined. Looked up from germline, CDR1 is MNHNS and CDR2 is SASEGT. The CDR3 has 13 residues. V was pared by 1 base and J by 7 bases, with 10 bases between.

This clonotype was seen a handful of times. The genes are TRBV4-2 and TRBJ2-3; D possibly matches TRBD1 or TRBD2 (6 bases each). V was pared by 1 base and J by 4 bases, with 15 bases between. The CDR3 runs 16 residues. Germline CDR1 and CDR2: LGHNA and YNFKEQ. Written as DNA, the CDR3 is TGTGCCAGCAGCCAAGTCCAGGGGAGGTCCGCAGATACGCAGTATTTT. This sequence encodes CASSQVQGRSADTQYF.

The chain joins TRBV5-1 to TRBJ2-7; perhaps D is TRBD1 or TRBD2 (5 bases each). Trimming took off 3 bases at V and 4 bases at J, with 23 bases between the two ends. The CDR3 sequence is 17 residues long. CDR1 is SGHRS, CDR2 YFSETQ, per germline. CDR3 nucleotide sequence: TGCGCCAGCAGCTCTGCCCCCGGGACCACAGCAGGATACGAGCAGTACTTC. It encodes CASSSAPGTTAGYEQYF.

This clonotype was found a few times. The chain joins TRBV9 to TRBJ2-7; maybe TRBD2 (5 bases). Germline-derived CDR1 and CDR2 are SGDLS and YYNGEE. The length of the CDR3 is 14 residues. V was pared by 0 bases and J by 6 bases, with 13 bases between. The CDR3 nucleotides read TGTGCCAGCAGCGTAGGCGAGGGTTCGGGCGAGCAGTACTTC. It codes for CASSVGEGSGEQYF.

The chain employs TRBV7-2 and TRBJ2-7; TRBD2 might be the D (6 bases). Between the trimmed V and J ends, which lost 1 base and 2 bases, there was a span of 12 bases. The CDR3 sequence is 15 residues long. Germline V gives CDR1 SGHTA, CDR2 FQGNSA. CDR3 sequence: CASSLVSGVPYEQYF. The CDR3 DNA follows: TGTGCCAGCAGCTTAGTTTCGGGGGTCCCCTACGAGCAGTACTTC.

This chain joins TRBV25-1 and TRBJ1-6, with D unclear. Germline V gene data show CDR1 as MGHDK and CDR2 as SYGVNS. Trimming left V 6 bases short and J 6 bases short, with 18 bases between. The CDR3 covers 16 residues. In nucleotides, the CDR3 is TGTGCCAGCAGGACGGGTTCGGGGTGGAGTAATTCACCCCTCCACTTT. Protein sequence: CASRTGSGWSNSPLHF.

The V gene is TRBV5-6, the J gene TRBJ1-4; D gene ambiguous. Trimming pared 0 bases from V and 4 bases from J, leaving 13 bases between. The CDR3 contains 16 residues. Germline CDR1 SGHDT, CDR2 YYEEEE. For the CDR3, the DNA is TGTGCCAGCAGCTTGGAACGGGTTGGATTTAATGAAAAACTGTTTTTT. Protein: CASSLERVGFNEKLFF.

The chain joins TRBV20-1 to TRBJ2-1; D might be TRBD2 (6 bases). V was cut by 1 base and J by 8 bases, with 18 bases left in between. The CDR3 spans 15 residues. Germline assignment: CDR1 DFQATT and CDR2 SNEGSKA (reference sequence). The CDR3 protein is CSARGRASEIDEQFF. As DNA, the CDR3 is TGCAGTGCTAGAGGCAGGGCTAGCGAGATCGATGAGCAGTTCTTC.

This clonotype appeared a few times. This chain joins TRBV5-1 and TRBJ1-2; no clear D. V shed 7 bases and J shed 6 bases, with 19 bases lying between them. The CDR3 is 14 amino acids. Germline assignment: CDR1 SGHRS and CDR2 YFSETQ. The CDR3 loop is CASSKPGLEHGYTF. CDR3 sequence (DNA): TGCGCCAGCTCGAAACCGGGTCTAGAACATGGCTACACCTTC.

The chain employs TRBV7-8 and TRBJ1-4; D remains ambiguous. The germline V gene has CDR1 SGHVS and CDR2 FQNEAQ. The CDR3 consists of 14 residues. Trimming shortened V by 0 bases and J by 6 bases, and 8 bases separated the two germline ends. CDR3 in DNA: TGTGCCAGCAGCTTAGCTCTCCCCCATGAAAAACTGTTTTTT. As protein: CASSLALPHEKLFF.

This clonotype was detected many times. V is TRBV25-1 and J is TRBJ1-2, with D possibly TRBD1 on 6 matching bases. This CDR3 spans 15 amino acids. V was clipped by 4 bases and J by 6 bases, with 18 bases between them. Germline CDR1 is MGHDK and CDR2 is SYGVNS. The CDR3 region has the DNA TGTGCCAGCAGTGCCCCTCAGGGGTCTTGGGATGGCTACACCTTC. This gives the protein CASSAPQGSWDGYTF.

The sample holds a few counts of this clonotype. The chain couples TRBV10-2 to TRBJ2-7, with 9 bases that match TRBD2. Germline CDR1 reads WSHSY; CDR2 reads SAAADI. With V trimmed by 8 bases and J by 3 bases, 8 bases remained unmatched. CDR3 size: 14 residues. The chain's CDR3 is CASEVAGEGYEQYF. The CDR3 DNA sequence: TGCGCCAGCGAGGTAGCGGGGGAGGGCTACGAGCAGTACTTC.

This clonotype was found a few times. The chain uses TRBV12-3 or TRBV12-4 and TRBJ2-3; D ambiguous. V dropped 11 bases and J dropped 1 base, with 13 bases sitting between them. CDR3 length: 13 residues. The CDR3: CASVSSGTDTQYF. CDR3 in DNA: TGTGCCTCGGTTTCGTCGGGCACAGATACGCAGTATTTT.